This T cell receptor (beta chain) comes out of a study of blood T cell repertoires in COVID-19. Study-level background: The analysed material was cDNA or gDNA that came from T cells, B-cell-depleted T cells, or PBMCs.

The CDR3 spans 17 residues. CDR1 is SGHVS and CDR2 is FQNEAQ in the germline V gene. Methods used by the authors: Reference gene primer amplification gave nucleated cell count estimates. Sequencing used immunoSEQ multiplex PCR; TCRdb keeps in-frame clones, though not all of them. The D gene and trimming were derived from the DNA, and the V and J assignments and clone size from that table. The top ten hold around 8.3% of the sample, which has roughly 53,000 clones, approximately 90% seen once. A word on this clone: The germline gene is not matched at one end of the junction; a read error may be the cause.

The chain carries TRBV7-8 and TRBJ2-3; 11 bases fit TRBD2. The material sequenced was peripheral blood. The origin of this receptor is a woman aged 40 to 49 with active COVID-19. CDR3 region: CASRLAGGQLGTDTQYF. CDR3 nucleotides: TGTGCCAGCAGGTTAGCGGGGGGGCAGCTCGGCACAGATACGCAGTATTTT.